Listed below are T cell receptor beta chains from one sample, sequenced in a study of T cell responses to AZD1222 COVID-19 vaccine. Using immunoSEQ multiplex PCR, the repertoire was profiled, and TCRdb retains in-frame clones only, with some absent. The sample lists some 150,000 clones, 90% occurring once. The sample consisted of peripheral blood, taken 28 days after the second AZD1222 dose. Receptor source: an adult who received the AZD1222 COVID-19 vaccine. Each CDR3 is given with its conserved first and last residue. The listing skips clone size in some rows; elsewhere it reads once, few, many or a size class.

CASSPSGPSSGNTIYF TRBV5-6 once TRBJ1-3
CASSLGFDYGYTF TRBV7-3 . TRBJ1-2
CASSDSFRERLGNQPQHF TRBV6-4 . TRBJ1-5
CASSLQGTLMNTEAFF TRBV2 . TRBJ1-1
CASSYEQYF TRBV5-1 . TRBJ2-7
CASSLGVGSSYNEQFF TRBV7-9 . TRBJ2-1
CASSQEWPTPPQETQYF TRBV4-2 . TRBJ2-5
CASSTRGGTYEQYF TRBV6-5 . TRBJ2-7
CASSARWEGARYEQYF TRBV6-1 . TRBJ2-7
CASSPIAGGGTDTQYF TRBV7-7 . TRBJ2-3
CASSKRRDSSEAFF TRBV25-1 once TRBJ1-1
CASSAGQLNTEAFF TRBV19 . TRBJ1-1
CASRLAGGPYDTQYF TRBV2 . TRBJ2-3
CASSNVSSKRGQETQYF TRBV28 . TRBJ2-5
CATLKTESANYGYTF TRBV19 . TRBJ1-2
CASSLGGTVGNTIYF TRBV7-2 . TRBJ1-3
CASSLGGAFEAFF TRBV5-4 medium-sized TRBJ1-1
CATSDFTGEAFF TRBV24-1 . TRBJ1-1
CASRQDSIHEQYF TRBV6-5 . TRBJ2-7
CASSSPNIQRTGGLTEAFF TRBV5-5 once TRBJ1-1
CASSAKYEQYF TRBV6-5 . TRBJ2-7
CASSLARTGGSANEKLFF TRBV5-1 . TRBJ1-4
CASSSTRFSQETQYF TRBV7-9 . TRBJ2-5
CASRRGQGDQPQHF TRBV19 . TRBJ1-5
CASSSTSGVISYEQYF TRBV5-1 . TRBJ2-7
CASSSGNRHFNRASSYEQYF TRBV5-1 . TRBJ2-7
CASSRTSGTDTQYF TRBV21-1 . TRBJ2-3
CSVRLGGRGDAGELFF TRBV29-1 . TRBJ2-2
CASSPVSGSPYEQYF TRBV27 few TRBJ2-7
CASRLTGLYGYTF TRBV12-3/TRBV12-4 . TRBJ1-2
CASRSQPGQENEKLFF TRBV4-1 . TRBJ1-4
CASSIGQYF TRBV19 . TRBJ2-7
CASSVGTEAFF TRBV25-1 . TRBJ1-1
CASSEPGQGVDEQYF TRBV6-1 . TRBJ2-7
CASSVLAGGLRETQYF TRBV9 . TRBJ2-5
CASSLPSGRSPEAFF TRBV7-9 . TRBJ1-1
CASSQTGVGSSYNEQFF TRBV28 . TRBJ2-1
CATSGGTGGNNEKLFF TRBV15 . TRBJ1-4
CASTLGQGSNQPQHF TRBV9 . TRBJ1-5
CASSSIASTDTQYF TRBV13 . TRBJ2-3
CAWSVGSGNSPLHF TRBV30 . TRBJ1-6
CASSRSGTEAFF TRBV19 . TRBJ1-1
CASSSNSGGADTQYF TRBV7-2 . TRBJ2-3
CSADGGVRAFF TRBV29-1 . TRBJ1-1
CASSQVGQGLHWQYF TRBV4-1 . TRBJ2-7
CSARDREKLFF TRBV20-1 . TRBJ1-4
CASKYRAGGSDEQYF TRBV6-5 . TRBJ2-7